Shown below are 9 T cell receptor beta chains from a single sample sequenced in a study of identical twins. TCRdb reprocessed the 5' RACE reads with MiXCR, giving one entry per CDR3 protein. In the table there are hundreds of thousands of distinct CDR3 sequences, less than 7% of which are singletons. Sequenced sample: naive T cells sorted from blood. The receptors here all came from a man in his late teens or twenties in good health.

The chain has TRBV6-5 and TRBJ1-5; D may be TRBD1 (6 bases). CDR1 and CDR2 from the germline V gene are MNHEY and SVGAGI. This CDR3 spans 15 amino acids. V was shortened by 4 bases and J by 0 bases, with 10 bases between the two germline ends. The CDR3 sequence is CASSSDRNSNQPQHF. The CDR3 bases are TGTGCCAGCAGTTCGGACAGAAATAGCAATCAGCCCCAGCATTTT.

This clonotype has at least ten counts. The chain joins TRBV27 to TRBJ2-7; tentatively, D is TRBD2 (6 bases). This CDR3 has 14 residues. With 5 bases removed from V and 0 bases from J, the gap between germline ends came to 11 bases. Germline V gives CDR1 MNHEY, CDR2 SMNVEV (reference sequence). The CDR3 nucleotides are TGTGCCAGCAGTCTTCTAGCGACCTCCTACGAGCAGTACGTC. This gives the protein CASSLLATSYEQYV.

This clonotype was picked up many times. This sequence joins TRBV7-8 and TRBJ1-3; possible D gene TRBD1, 5 bases. The CDR3 runs to 15 residues. The germline V gene encodes CDR1 SGHVS and CDR2 FQNEAQ. V was trimmed by 1 base and J by 2 bases, leaving 9 bases between them. CDR3 nucleotide sequence: TGTGCCAGCAGCTTAGGGGGGATTGCTGGAAACACCATATATTTT. Its translation: CASSLGGIAGNTIYF.

The chain joins TRBV5-1 to TRBJ1-2; 7 bases agree with TRBD1. J lost 7 bases, V lost 1 base, and 7 bases had no gene match. Per germline, CDR1 SGHRS and CDR2 YFSETQ. CDR3 length: 14 residues. CDR3 residues: CASSLRQGPTGYTF. The DNA of the CDR3 is TGCGCCAGCAGCTTGAGACAGGGCCCGACTGGCTACACCTTC.

There are many counts of this clonotype. The chain carries TRBV6-5 and TRBJ2-2, with 8 nucleotides matching TRBD1. CDR3 length: 15 amino acids. V lost 6 bases and J lost 6; bases outside the gene matches: 9. Germline V gene sequence: CDR1 MNHEY, CDR2 SVGAGI. DNA of the CDR3: TGTGCCAGCAGCTTAGGACAGGGAACGGCCGGGGAGCTGTTTTTT. Translating gives CASSLGQGTAGELFF.

This clonotype was recorded at least ten times. The rearrangement links TRBV6-6 to TRBJ2-3; no reliable D call. CDR1 is MNHNY and CDR2 is SVGAGI in the germline V gene (reference sequence). The CDR3 runs 9 residues. V shed 8 bases and J shed 8 bases, with 5 bases lying between them. The DNA of the CDR3 is TGTGCCAGCGGTATTACGCAGTATTTT. Translation gives CASGITQYF.

This clonotype was detected many times. This chain connects TRBV28 to TRBJ1-2, with D possibly matching TRBD1 (5 bases). Germline V CDR1 and CDR2: MDHEN, SYDVKM. Trimming removed 7 bases from V and 0 bases from J, with 12 bases in between. There are 14 residues in the CDR3. CDR3 sequence: CASKWGRANYGYTF. DNA for the CDR3: TGTGCCAGCAAGTGGGGCCGAGCTAACTATGGCTACACCTTC.

This clonotype occurred many times. This chain joins TRBV6-5 and TRBJ2-3; no clear D. The CDR3 is made up of 13 amino acids. Between the trimmed V and J ends, which lost 2 bases and 5 bases, there was a span of 8 bases. CDR1 is MNHEY, CDR2 SVGAGI, per germline. The CDR3 reads CASSYPNLDTQYF. The CDR3 DNA reads TGTGCCAGCAGTTACCCCAACTTAGATACGCAGTATTTT.

The chain uses TRBV20-1 and TRBJ2-1; D not resolved. The length of the CDR3 is 13 residues. Germline V gene data show CDR1 as DFQATT and CDR2 as SNEGSKA (reference sequence). V shed 3 bases and J shed 3 bases, with 9 bases lying between them. The CDR3 here is CSASSLFYNEQFF. As DNA, the CDR3 is TGCAGTGCTAGTAGTCTCTTCTACAATGAGCAGTTCTTC.